These T cell receptor beta chains were read from a single sample in a study of T cells in localized non-small cell lung cancer. The table came from immunoSEQ multiplex PCR; TCRdb's copy has only in-frame clones and leaves some out. This sample yields some 22,000 clones, of which around 87% are seen a single time; 5.5% to 7.5% belongs to the top ten. The starting material was PBMCs, obtained before any cancer treatment. These receptors were taken from a man aged 40-75 years with stage II lung adenocarcinoma. Both conserved end residues are part of each CDR3. The D gene is left open where the match is weak. Clone sizes are given selectively: once, few, many, or a class where the clone is expanded.

v_call,j_call,d_call,clone_size,cdr3_aa,cdr3_nt
TRBV10-3,TRBJ1-2,TRBD1,NA,CAIGQGEYGYTF,TGTGCCATCGGACAGGGCGAGTATGGCTACACCTTC
TRBV11-2,TRBJ2-7,NA,NA,CASSLAPYEQYF,TGTGCCAGCAGCTTAGCCCCCTACGAGCAGTACTTC
TRBV6-6,TRBJ1-2,NA,NA,CASTNDGYGYTF,TGTGCCAGCACCAACGATGGGTATGGCTACACCTTC
TRBV11-1,TRBJ1-6,TRBD1,NA,CASSFSGTGNSPLHF,TGTGCCAGCAGCTTCTCGGGGACAGGGAACTCACCCCTCCACTTT
TRBV9,TRBJ2-3,TRBD2,NA,CASSDRTSEVTDTQYF,TGTGCCAGCAGCGATCGGACTAGCGAGGTGACAGATACGCAGTATTTT
TRBV9,TRBJ1-2,NA,NA,CASSVATAANYGYTF,TGTGCCAGCAGCGTAGCGACGGCTGCTAACTATGGCTACACCTTC
TRBV5-1,TRBJ1-3,TRBD1,few,CASSLQGAISGNTIYF,TGCGCCAGCAGCTTGCAGGGGGCGATCTCTGGAAACACCATATATTTT
TRBV5-5,TRBJ1-4,TRBD1,NA,CASSVGQVNEKLFF,TGTGCCAGCAGCGTTGGACAGGTTAATGAAAAACTGTTTTTT
TRBV28,TRBJ2-4,NA,NA,CASSFDFREKNIQYF,TGTGCCAGCAGTTTTGACTTTAGGGAGAAAAACATTCAGTACTTC
TRBV19,TRBJ2-1,TRBD2,NA,CASSNPLAGGSYNEQFF,TGTGCCAGTAGTAACCCCCTGGCTGGCGGGAGTTACAATGAGCAGTTCTTC
TRBV5-4,TRBJ2-3,NA,NA,CASSLVGPDTQYF,TGTGCCAGCAGCTTGGTGGGCCCAGATACGCAGTATTTT
TRBV28,TRBJ1-2,TRBD1,NA,CASSPPPGQGGGYTF,TGTGCCAGCAGTCCCCCCCCAGGACAGGGTGGGGGCTACACCTTC
TRBV6-6,TRBJ2-7,TRBD2,NA,CASSTRTSGRNEQYF,TGTGCCAGCAGTACCCGGACTAGCGGGAGGAACGAGCAGTACTTC
TRBV7-9,TRBJ2-1,NA,NA,CASSFRDSESEQFF,TGTGCCAGCAGCTTCCGGGACTCGGAGAGTGAGCAGTTCTTC
TRBV7-9,TRBJ2-7,NA,NA,CASSLEGSSYEQYF,TGTGCCAGCAGCTTAGAGGGAAGCTCCTACGAGCAGTACTTC
TRBV19,TRBJ1-2,NA,NA,CASSPGHSSPLLANYGYTF,TGTGCCAGTAGTCCAGGTCACAGCTCACCCCTCCTAGCTAACTATGGCTACACCTTC
TRBV29-1,TRBJ2-5,NA,NA,CSVPSRETQYF,TGCAGCGTCCCTAGCAGGGAGACCCAGTACTTC
TRBV6-5,TRBJ2-7,NA,NA,CASSWRGDPHEQYF,TGTGCCAGCAGTTGGCGAGGGGATCCACACGAGCAGTACTTC
TRBV6-5,TRBJ2-3,TRBD2,NA,CASSYLAGSTDTQYF,TGTGCCAGCAGTTATCTAGCGGGAAGCACAGATACGCAGTATTTT
TRBV5-5,TRBJ2-7,NA,NA,CASSLVQGPYEQYF,TGTGCCAGCAGCTTAGTCCAGGGGCCCTACGAGCAGTACTTC
TRBV13,TRBJ2-1,TRBD2,NA,CASSPKRERHEQFF,TGTGCCAGCAGCCCGAAGCGGGAGCGCCATGAGCAGTTCTTC
TRBV7-9,TRBJ1-1,NA,NA,CASSLRDPDMNTEAFF,TGTGCCAGCAGCCTCCGGGACCCGGATATGAACACTGAAGCTTTCTTT
TRBV23-1,TRBJ2-2,TRBD1,NA,CASTETGTGELFF,TGCGCCAGCACGGAGACAGGGACCGGGGAGCTGTTTTTT
TRBV6-1,TRBJ1-2,NA,NA,CASSELSGAHTFYGYTF,TGTGCCAGCAGTGAACTTAGCGGGGCACACACATTCTATGGCTACACCTTC
TRBV7-9,TRBJ1-4,NA,medium-sized,CASSPASIQTNEKLFF,TGTGCCAGCAGCCCAGCCTCCATACAAACTAATGAAAAACTGTTTTTT
TRBV6-1,TRBJ2-5,NA,NA,CASSEGQGGDETQYF,TGTGCCAGCAGTGAAGGGCAAGGAGGGGATGAGACCCAGTACTTC
TRBV9,TRBJ2-6,TRBD2,NA,CASSVALAGAGANVLTF,TGTGCCAGCAGCGTAGCGCTAGCGGGAGCTGGGGCCAACGTCCTGACTTTC
TRBV5-8,TRBJ1-2,NA,NA,CASTLGWETLSYGYTF,TGTGCCAGCACCCTGGGTTGGGAGACCCTTTCCTATGGCTACACCTTC
TRBV18,TRBJ1-2,NA,NA,CASSPPARSANYGYTF,TGTGCCAGCTCACCACCGGCTAGGAGTGCTAACTATGGCTACACCTTC
TRBV19,TRBJ2-3,NA,once,CASSNARLQGLPDTQYF,TGTGCCAGTAGTAACGCTCGATTACAGGGACTCCCAGATACGCAGTATTTT
TRBV11-3,TRBJ2-2,NA,once,CASSLEQGHFKSDTGELFF,TGTGCCAGCAGCTTAGAACAGGGCCACTTCAAGTCGGACACCGGGGAGCTGTTTTTT
TRBV7-2,TRBJ2-7,TRBD2,NA,CASSLAISGGAYEQYF,TGTGCCAGCAGCTTAGCTATTAGCGGGGGGGCCTACGAGCAGTACTTC
TRBV7-9,TRBJ2-7,NA,NA,CASSSGGFDEQYF,TGTGCCAGCAGCTCTGGGGGTTTCGACGAGCAGTACTTC
TRBV18,TRBJ2-1,TRBD2,NA,CASSPLAGDEQFF,TGTGCCAGCTCACCACTAGCGGGGGATGAGCAGTTCTTC